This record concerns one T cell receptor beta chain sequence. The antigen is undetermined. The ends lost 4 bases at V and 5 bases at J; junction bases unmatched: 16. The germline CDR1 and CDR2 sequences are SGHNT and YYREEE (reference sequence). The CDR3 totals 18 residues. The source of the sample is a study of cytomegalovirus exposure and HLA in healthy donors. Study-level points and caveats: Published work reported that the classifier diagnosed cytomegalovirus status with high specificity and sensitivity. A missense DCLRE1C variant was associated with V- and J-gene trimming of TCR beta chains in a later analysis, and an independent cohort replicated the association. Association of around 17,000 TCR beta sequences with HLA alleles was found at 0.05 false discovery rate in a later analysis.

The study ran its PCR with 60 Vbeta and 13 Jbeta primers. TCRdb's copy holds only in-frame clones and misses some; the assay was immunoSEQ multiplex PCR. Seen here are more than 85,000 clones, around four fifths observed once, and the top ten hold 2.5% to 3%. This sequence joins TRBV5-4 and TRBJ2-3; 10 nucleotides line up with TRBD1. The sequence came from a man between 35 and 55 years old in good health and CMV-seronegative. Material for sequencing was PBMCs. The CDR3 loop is CASSRGGTGTGARDTQYF. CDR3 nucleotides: TGTGCCAGCAGCCGAGGTGGGACCGGGACAGGGGCCCGAGATACGCAGTATTTT.